A single T cell receptor (beta chain) is shown here with its context. The antigen remains undetermined. Per the germline V gene, CDR1 is SEHNR and CDR2 is FQNEAQ (reference sequence). The CDR3 has 11 amino acids. V was cut by 4 bases and J by 2 bases, with 3 bases left in between. The data belong to a study of cytomegalovirus exposure and HLA in healthy donors. General observations from the study: Relative to the approximately 700-donor mean, N-insertions were reportedly fewer in an Asian-associated ancestry cluster in a later analysis.

The study ran its PCR with 60 Vbeta and 13 Jbeta primers. Sequenced by immunoSEQ multiplex PCR; TCRdb stores in-frame clones only, minus some. Among about 120,000 clones listed, approximately 87% were seen once. Material for sequencing was PBMCs. The V call is TRBV7-9, the J call TRBJ2-7; D remains unclear. This clonotype was sampled from a man aged 18 to 30 in good health and CMV-seropositive. The CDR3, as DNA: TGTGCCAGCAGCTCCACCTACGAGCAGTACTTC. Its protein product is CASSSTYEQYF.